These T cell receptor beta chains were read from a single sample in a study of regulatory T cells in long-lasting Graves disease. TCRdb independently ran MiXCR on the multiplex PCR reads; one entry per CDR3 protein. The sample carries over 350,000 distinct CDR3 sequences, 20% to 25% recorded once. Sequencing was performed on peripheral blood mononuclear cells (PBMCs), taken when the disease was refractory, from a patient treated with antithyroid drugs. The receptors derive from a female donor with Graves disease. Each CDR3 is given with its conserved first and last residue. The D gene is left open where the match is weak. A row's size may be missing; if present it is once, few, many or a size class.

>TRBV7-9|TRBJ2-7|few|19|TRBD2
TGTGCCAGCAGCTTAGCGTTTGGTCTAGCGGGAATTTTAACCTACGAGCAGTACTTC
CASSLAFGLAGILTYEQYF
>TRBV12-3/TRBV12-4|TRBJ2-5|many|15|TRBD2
TGTGCCAGCAGTTTCTGGGGGAGGGGCGGAGAGACCCAGTACTTC
CASSFWGRGGETQYF
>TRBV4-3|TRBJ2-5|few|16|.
TGCGCCAGCAGCCAAGTGTTATACGGGGGTGAGGAGACCCAGTACTTC
CASSQVLYGGEETQYF
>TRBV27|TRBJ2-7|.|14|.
TGTGCCAGCAGTTTTCTGGTCCAACCTTACGAGCAGTACTTC
CASSFLVQPYEQYF
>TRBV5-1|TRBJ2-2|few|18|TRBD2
TGCGCCAGCAGCCTCAAACCGGTCCTAGCGGCCAACACCGGGGAGCTGTTTTTT
CASSLKPVLAANTGELFF
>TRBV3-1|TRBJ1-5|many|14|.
TGTGCCAGCAGCCAAGATCGGGGGCTGCAGCCCCAGCATTTT
CASSQDRGLQPQHF
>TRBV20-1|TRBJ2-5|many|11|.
TGCAGTGGAGGGAAATTAGGGACCCAGTACTTC
CSGGKLGTQYF
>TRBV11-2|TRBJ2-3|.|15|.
TGTGCCAGCAGCTTAGCGGGAGCTAGTGCAGATACGCAGTATTTT
CASSLAGASADTQYF
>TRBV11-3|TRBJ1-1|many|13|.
TGTGCCAGCAGCTGGACACCAAACACTGAAGCTTTCTTT
CASSWTPNTEAFF
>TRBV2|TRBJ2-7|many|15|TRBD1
TGTGCCAGCCGAAGGGGACAGATGAGCTCCTACGAGCAGTACTTC
CASRRGQMSSYEQYF
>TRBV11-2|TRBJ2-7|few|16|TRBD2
TGTGCCAGCAGCTTAGGTGAAACGGGAGGCTTCTACGAGCAGTACTTC
CASSLGETGGFYEQYF
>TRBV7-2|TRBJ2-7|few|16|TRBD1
TGTGCCAGCAGCCCAGGACAGGGGGCCTTTGGATACGAGCAGTACTTC
CASSPGQGAFGYEQYF
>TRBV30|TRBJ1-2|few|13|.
TGTGCCTGGAGTGTGAGGGGTAACTATGGCTACACCTTC
CAWSVRGNYGYTF
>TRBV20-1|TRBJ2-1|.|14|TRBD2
TGCAGTGCTAGAGAGGCGGGAGTATTAAATGAGCAGTTCTTC
CSAREAGVLNEQFF
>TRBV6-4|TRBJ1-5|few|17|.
TGTGCCACCTCGGGGGAAAGAGAACAGGACAGTAATCAGCCCCAGCATTTT
CATSGEREQDSNQPQHF
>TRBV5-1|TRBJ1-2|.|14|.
TGCGCCAGCAGCTTGGCCCGGGCCGGGGAGGGCTACACCTTC
CASSLARAGEGYTF
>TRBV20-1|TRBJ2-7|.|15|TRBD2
TGCAGTGCTAGGGGACTACGGGAGGGCGTCTACGAGCAGTACTTC
CSARGLREGVYEQYF
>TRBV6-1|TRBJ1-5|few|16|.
TGTGCCAGCACCGACCGGAGGGGCCGGAGCAATCAGCCCCAGCATTTT
CASTDRRGRSNQPQHF
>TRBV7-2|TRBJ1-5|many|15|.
TGTGCCAGCAGCTTAGACCGGGGAGGGAATCAGCCCCAGCATTTT
CASSLDRGGNQPQHF
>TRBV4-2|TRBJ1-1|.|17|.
TGTGCCAGCAGCCAAGAAATTTGGGGACCACAGAACACTGAAGCTTTCTTT
CASSQEIWGPQNTEAFF
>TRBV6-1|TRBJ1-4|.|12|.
TGTGCCAGTCGCCGGGGGGATGAAAAACTGTTTTTT
CASRRGDEKLFF
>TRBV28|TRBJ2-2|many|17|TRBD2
TGTGCCAGCAGTTACCCTCGACTAGCGGGATTACCCGGGGAGCTGTTTTTT
CASSYPRLAGLPGELFF
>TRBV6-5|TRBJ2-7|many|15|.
TGTGCCAGCAGTTACTCGCCAGCCGCCCCCTACGAGCAGTACTTC
CASSYSPAAPYEQYF
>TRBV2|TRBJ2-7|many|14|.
TGTGCCAGCAGTGGTAGCGGAAAGACCTACGAGCAGTACTTC
CASSGSGKTYEQYF
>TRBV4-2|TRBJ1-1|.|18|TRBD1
TGTGCCAGCAGCCAAACCGGGACAGGTGGAGTTTCGAACACTGAAGCTTTCTTT
CASSQTGTGGVSNTEAFF
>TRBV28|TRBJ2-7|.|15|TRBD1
TGTACCAGCAGTTCAACCGGGACAGGGGGCCGGGAGCAGTACTTC
CTSSSTGTGGREQYF
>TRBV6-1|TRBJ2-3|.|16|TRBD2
TGTGCCAGCAGTTCAACCCGGGAGGGCCTTGGGGATACGCAGTATTTT
CASSSTREGLGDTQYF
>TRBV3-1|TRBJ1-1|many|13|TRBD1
TGTGCCAGCAGCCAACCAGGGGGCACTGAAGCTTTCTTT
CASSQPGGTEAFF
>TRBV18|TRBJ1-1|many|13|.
TGTGCCAGCTCAATTCATTCGGACACTGAAGCTTTCTTT
CASSIHSDTEAFF